A few counts support the clone carrying this T cell receptor (beta chain). Its antigen is currently unknown. These data come from a study of cytomegalovirus exposure and HLA in healthy donors. Study results and caveats: 164 TCR beta chains were listed as cytomegalovirus-associated.

PCR involved 60 Vbeta and 13 Jbeta primers. Method: immunoSEQ multiplex PCR; TCRdb's copy keeps in-frame clones and lacks some. The data contain more than 95,000 clones, 60% to 80% of them singletons. Germline V gene data show CDR1 as SGHNT and CDR2 as YENEEA. Trimming pared 2 bases from V and 6 bases from J, leaving 11 bases between. This CDR3 spans 14 amino acids. The sequence was obtained from a man aged 55 to 69 in good health and CMV-seronegative. Sequencing used PBMCs. The chain employs TRBV11-3 and TRBJ2-1; D gene unclear. In nucleotides, the CDR3 is TGTGCCAGCAGCTTATCTAGTCTCCTCAATGAGCAGTTCTTC. Its protein is CASSLSSLLNEQFF.